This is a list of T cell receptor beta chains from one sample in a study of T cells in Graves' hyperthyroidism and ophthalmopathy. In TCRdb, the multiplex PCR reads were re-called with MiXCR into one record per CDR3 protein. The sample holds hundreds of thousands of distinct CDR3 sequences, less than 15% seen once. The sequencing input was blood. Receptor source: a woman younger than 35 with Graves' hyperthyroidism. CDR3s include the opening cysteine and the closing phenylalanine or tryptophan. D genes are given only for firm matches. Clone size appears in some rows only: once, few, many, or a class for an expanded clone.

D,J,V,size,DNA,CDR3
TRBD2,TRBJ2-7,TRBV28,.,TGTGCCAGCATCCTTAGCGGGAGCTCCTACAATGAGCAGTACTTC,CASILSGSSYNEQYF
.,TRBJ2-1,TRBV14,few,TGTGCCAGCAGCGCCGGGACTCGCCTTGAGCAGTTCTTC,CASSAGTRLEQFF
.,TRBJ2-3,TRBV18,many,TGTGCCAGCTCACCCGGAACGGCCGCGAGCACAGATACGCAGTATTTT,CASSPGTAASTDTQYF
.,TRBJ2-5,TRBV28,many,TGTGCCAGCAGTCTAACGGCGGCTAAGGTGTCCCCACAAGAGACCCAGTACTTC,CASSLTAAKVSPQETQYF
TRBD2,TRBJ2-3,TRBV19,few,TGTGCCAGTAATTCGCGGGAGGCTTGGTCCACAGATACGCAGTATTTT,CASNSREAWSTDTQYF
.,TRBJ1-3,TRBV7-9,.,TGTGCCAGCAGCTCTACCCTGGGAACCTCTGGAAACACCATATATTTT,CASSSTLGTSGNTIYF
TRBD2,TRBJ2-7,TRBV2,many,TGTGCCAGCAGTGATGCCCTGAGGTTAGCGGGAGGCTCCTACGAGCAGTACTTC,CASSDALRLAGGSYEQYF
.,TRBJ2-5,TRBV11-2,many,TGTGCCAGCAGCTTGGGCACAGGGACGCGAGGACAGTACTTC,CASSLGTGTRGQYF
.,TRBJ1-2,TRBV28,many,TGTGCCAGCAGCCAACGTAGACAGCGCCTCTATGGCTACACCTTC,CASSQRRQRLYGYTF
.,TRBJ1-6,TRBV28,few,TGTGCCAGCAGTTTATATGGGGGTCGGCAGATAAATTCACCCCTCCACTTT,CASSLYGGRQINSPLHF
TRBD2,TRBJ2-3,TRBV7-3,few,TGTGCCAGCAGCTTAATCGCTAGCGGATACGATACGCAGTATTTT,CASSLIASGYDTQYF
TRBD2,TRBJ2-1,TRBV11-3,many,TGTGCCAGCAGCTTAACTAGCGTAAATGAGCAGTTCTTC,CASSLTSVNEQFF
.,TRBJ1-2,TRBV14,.,TGTGCCAGCAGCCAGCCCCCAGGGGACTATGGCTACACCTTC,CASSQPPGDYGYTF
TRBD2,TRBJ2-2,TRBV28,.,TGTGCCAGCAGTTTATGGCGGGGACTAGCGGGAATCGGGAACACCGAGGAGCTGTTTTTT,CASSLWRGLAGIGNTEELFF
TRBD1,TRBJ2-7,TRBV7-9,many,TGTGCCAGCAGCTCGCGGGACAGGACCTACGAGCAGTACTTC,CASSSRDRTYEQYF
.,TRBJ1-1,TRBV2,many,TGTGCCAGCAGTGAAGCTGCCAGCAGCATGAACACTGAAGCTTTCTTT,CASSEAASSMNTEAFF
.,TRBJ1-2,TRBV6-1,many,TGTGCCAGCAGTGATAGACAGATCTATGGCTACACCTTC,CASSDRQIYGYTF
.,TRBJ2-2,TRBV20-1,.,TGCAGTGCTAGTGTTTCGGGAACGGACACCGGGGAGCTGTTTTTT,CSASVSGTDTGELFF
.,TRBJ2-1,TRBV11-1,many,TGTGCCAGCAGCTTAGAGAGGGTTTACAATGAGCAGTTCTTC,CASSLERVYNEQFF
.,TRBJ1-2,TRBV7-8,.,TGTGCCAGCAGCTTAGCCCCCAGGGCTGAAGGCTACACCTTC,CASSLAPRAEGYTF
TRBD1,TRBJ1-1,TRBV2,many,TGTGCCAGCGCCCCCGGGACAGGGTCGAACACTGAAGCTTTCTTT,CASAPGTGSNTEAFF
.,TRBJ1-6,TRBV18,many,TGTGCCAGCTTCAAATCTTCACCCCTCCACTTT,CASFKSSPLHF
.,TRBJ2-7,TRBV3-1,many,TGTGCCAGCAGCCCGGGAGCGGGCGAGCAGTACTTC,CASSPGAGEQYF
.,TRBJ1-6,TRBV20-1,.,TGCAGTGCTAGAGATCTCAGGGGATTCGGGGGTTCACCCCTCCACTTT,CSARDLRGFGGSPLHF
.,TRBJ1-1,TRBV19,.,TGTGCCAGTAGCACCCGCCGGGGATTGGGCACTGAAGCTTTCTTT,CASSTRRGLGTEAFF
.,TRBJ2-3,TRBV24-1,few,TGTGCCACCAGTGATTGGGGATCTGGCCGAGATACGCAGTATTTT,CATSDWGSGRDTQYF
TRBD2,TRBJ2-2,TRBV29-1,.,TGCAGCGTTGGACTAGCGGGAGTTAATACCGGGGAGCTGTTTTTT,CSVGLAGVNTGELFF
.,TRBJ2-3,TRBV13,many,TGTGCCAGCAGCCTGGCCGGACAATTGGGGCTGACAGATACGCAGTATTTT,CASSLAGQLGLTDTQYF
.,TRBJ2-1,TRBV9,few,TGTGCCAGCAGCGTAGACAGTGAGCAGTTCTTC,CASSVDSEQFF